These 9 T cell receptor beta chains share one sample of origin, sequenced in a study of CD8+CD57+ T cells in acquired aplastic anemia. The use of genomic DNA as template underpinned the TCR beta VDJ and CDR3 profiling. TCRdb recomputed calls from the reads with MiXCR, one row per CDR3 protein. The sample holds tens of thousands of distinct CDR3 sequences, about 60% seen once. By flow cytometry, patients selected for sequencing had shown an expansion of CD8+CD57+ cells. Sequenced: sorted CD4+, CD8+, or CD8+CD57+ T cells (not recorded which) from PBMCs. These receptors were taken from a human donor with aplastic anemia.

The V call is TRBV15, the J call TRBJ2-5; TRBD2 matches at 13 bases. This CDR3 comprises 16 residues. The germline V gene encodes CDR1 LNHNV and CDR2 YYDKDF (reference sequence). J lost 5 bases, V lost 3 bases, and 6 bases had no gene match. For the CDR3, the DNA is TGTGCCACCAGCAGCACTAGCGGGGGGGCGGAGGAGACCCAGTACTTC. Amino acids: CATSSTSGGAEETQYF.

The rearrangement uses TRBV25-1 and TRBJ2-3; 11 bases agree with TRBD2. V lost 4 bases, J lost 3 bases, and 6 bases stayed unmatched. Looked up from germline, CDR1 is MGHDK and CDR2 is SYGVNS. The CDR3 has 16 residues. The CDR3: CASSVIWTSGTDTQYF. DNA of the CDR3: TGTGCCAGCAGTGTAATCTGGACTAGCGGGACAGATACGCAGTATTTT.

This sequence joins TRBV9 and TRBJ2-5, with 8 bases that match TRBD2. The CDR3 length is 15 residues. The V segment lost 6 bases and the J segment 0 bases; nucleotides outside the gene matches: 7. Germline V gene sequence: CDR1 SGDLS, CDR2 YYNGEE. In DNA form, the CDR3 reads TGTGCCAGCACCCTTAGCGGGGCTAACCAAGAGACCCAGTACTTC. It encodes CASTLSGANQETQYF. Complete variable domain (other parts from reference TRBV9 and TRBJ2-5): DSGVTQTPKHLITATGQRVTLRCSPRSGDLSVYWYQQSLDQGLQFLIQYYNGEERAKGNILERFSAQQFPDLHSELNLSSLELGDSALYFCASTLSGANQETQYFGPGTRLLVL.

The chain is built from TRBV28 and TRBJ2-7; 10 bases are shared with TRBD2. This CDR3 region has 18 residues. Germline CDR1 MDHEN, CDR2 SYDVKM. After removal of 3 bases from V and 4 bases from J, the junction contained 15 bases not matched to a gene. CDR3 residues: CASSFGLADSLRLYEQYF. As DNA, the CDR3 is TGTGCCAGCAGTTTTGGACTAGCGGATTCTTTACGTTTATACGAGCAGTACTTC.

The V and J genes are TRBV20-1 and TRBJ1-5; D gene ambiguous. V lost 6 bases and J lost 1, with 13 bases in between. There are 14 residues in the CDR3. The V gene's germline CDR1 is DFQATT and CDR2 SNEGSKA (reference sequence). The CDR3 region is CSASSPSSNQPQHF. The CDR3 nucleotides are TGCAGTGCCAGCAGTCCGAGCAGCAATCAGCCCCAGCATTTT.

The chain links TRBV2 to TRBJ1-2, with D hard to call. V lost 1 base, J lost 4 bases, and 13 bases lay in between. From germline, CDR1 is SNHLY and CDR2 FYNNEI. The CDR3 extends over 15 amino acids. The CDR3 is CASSEGGYQPYGYTF. CDR3 bases: TGTGCCAGCAGTGAAGGCGGATACCAGCCCTATGGCTACACCTTC. Drawing the rest from reference TRBV2 and TRBJ1-2, the complete variable domain is EPEVTQTPSHQVTQMGQEVILRCVPISNHLYFYWYRQILGQKVEFLVSFYNNEISEKSEIFDDQFSVERPDGSNFTLKIRSTKLEDSAMYFCASSEGGYQPYGYTFGSGTRLTVV.

This clonotype came up many times. This chain joins TRBV5-1 and TRBJ2-7; D call uncertain. The CDR3 extends over 12 amino acids. In germline, CDR1 is SGHRS, CDR2 YFSETQ. Between the trimmed V and J ends, which lost 5 bases and 0 bases, there was a span of 6 bases. CDR3 region: CASRENSYEQYF. The CDR3 DNA sequence: TGCGCCAGCAGAGAGAACTCCTACGAGCAGTACTTC. The variable domain in full, completed from reference TRBV5-1 and TRBJ2-7, reads KAGVTQTPRYLIKTRGQQVTLSCSPISGHRSVSWYQQTPGQGLQFLFEYFSETQRNKGNFPGRFSGRQFSNSRSEMNVSTLELGDSALYLCASRENSYEQYFGPGTRLTVT.

Note on this clonotype: The junction does not match germline at one end; this may be a read error. The chain carries TRBV19 and TRBJ2-7; D unclear. Per germline, CDR1 LNHDA and CDR2 SQIVND (reference sequence). The CDR3 runs 14 residues. The CDR3 here is CASSIGGSLNEQYF. CDR3 nucleotide sequence: TGTGCCAGTAGCATAGGTGGGTCTCTCAACGAGCAGTACTTC.

This clonotype appeared many times. This chain joins TRBV5-1 and TRBJ2-4; D possibly corresponds to TRBD1 (6 bases). CDR3 length equals 14 residues. Germline CDR1 and CDR2: SGHRS and YFSETQ. V was cut by 0 bases and J by 5 bases, with 9 bases left in between. In nucleotides, the CDR3 is TGCGCCAGCAGCTTGGACAGGGACCAAAACATTCAGTACTTC. Translating gives CASSLDRDQNIQYF.